This T cell receptor (beta chain) was recovered during a study of blood T cell repertoires in COVID-19. Study-wide context: The samples span acute and convalescent COVID-19 from the United States, Italy and Spain.

The CDR3 consists of 13 residues. Germline values: CDR1 SSHAT, CDR2 FNYEAQ (reference sequence). This table comes from immunoSEQ multiplex PCR, and its TCRdb copy is limited to in-frame clones, with some not included. The data hold approximately 250,000 clones, with 80% to 90% observed a single time. Of note for this clone: Germline and junction disagree at one end, which may indicate a read error.

The rearrangement links TRBV7-7 to TRBJ2-1; TRBD1 might be the D (5 bases). This receptor was taken from a woman between 65 and 79 years old with COVID-19, enrolled during active disease. Sequencing was performed on peripheral blood. The CDR3 DNA reads TGTGCTAGCAGCTTGGGGCAGAACAATGAGCAGTTCTTC. This encodes CASSLGQNNEQFF. The whole variable domain, remainder taken from reference TRBV7-7 and TRBJ2-1, is GAGVSQSPRYKVTKRGQDVTLRCDPISSHATLYWYQQALGQGPEFLTYFNYEAQPDKSGLPSDRFSAERPEGSISTLTIQRTEQRDSAMYRCASSLGQNNEQFFGPGTRLTVL.